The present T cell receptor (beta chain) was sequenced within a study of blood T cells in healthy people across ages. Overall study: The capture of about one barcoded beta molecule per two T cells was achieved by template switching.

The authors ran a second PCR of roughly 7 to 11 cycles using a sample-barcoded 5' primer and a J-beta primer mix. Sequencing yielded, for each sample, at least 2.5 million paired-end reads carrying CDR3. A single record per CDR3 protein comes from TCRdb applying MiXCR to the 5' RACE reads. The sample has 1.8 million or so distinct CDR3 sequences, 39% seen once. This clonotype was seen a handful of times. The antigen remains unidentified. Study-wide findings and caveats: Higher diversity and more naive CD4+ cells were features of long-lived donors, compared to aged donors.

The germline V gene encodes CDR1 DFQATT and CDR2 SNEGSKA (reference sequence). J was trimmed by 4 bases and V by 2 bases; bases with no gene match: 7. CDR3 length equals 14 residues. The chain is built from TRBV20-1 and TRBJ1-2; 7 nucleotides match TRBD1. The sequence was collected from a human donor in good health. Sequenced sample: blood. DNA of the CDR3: TGCAGTGCTAGAACTACAGGGGCGGGCTATGGCTACACCTTC. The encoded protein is CSARTTGAGYGYTF.